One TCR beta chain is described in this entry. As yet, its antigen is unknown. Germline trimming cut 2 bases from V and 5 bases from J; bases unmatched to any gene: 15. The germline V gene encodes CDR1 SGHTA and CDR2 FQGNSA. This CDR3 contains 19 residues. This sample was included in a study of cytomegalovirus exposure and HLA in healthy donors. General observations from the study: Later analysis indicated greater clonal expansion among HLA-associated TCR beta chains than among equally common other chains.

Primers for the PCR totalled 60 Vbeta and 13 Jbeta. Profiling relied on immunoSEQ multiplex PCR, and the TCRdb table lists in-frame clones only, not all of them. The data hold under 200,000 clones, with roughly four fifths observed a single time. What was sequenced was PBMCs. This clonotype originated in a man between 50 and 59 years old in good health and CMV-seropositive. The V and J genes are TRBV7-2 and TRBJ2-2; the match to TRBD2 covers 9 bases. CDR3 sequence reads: CASSLQSGLAGSRTGELFF. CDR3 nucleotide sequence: TGTGCCAGCAGCTTACAGTCCGGGCTAGCGGGAAGTCGGACCGGGGAGCTGTTTTTT.